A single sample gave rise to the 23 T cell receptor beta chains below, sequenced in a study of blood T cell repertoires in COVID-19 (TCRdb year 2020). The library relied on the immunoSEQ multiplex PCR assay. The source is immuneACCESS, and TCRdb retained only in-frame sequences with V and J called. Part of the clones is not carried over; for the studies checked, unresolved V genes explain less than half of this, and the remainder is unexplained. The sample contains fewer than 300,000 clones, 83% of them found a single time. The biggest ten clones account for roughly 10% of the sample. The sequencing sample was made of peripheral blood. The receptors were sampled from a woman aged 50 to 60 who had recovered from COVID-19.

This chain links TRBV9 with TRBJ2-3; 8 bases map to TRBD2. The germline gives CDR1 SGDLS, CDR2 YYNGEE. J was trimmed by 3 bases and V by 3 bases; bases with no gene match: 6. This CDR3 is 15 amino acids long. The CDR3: CASSEAGGSTDTQYF. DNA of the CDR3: TGTGCCAGCAGCGAGGCGGGGGGATCTACAGATACGCAGTATTTT. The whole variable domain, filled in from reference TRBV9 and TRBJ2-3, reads DSGVTQTPKHLITATGQRVTLRCSPRSGDLSVYWYQQSLDQGLQFLIQYYNGEERAKGNILERFSAQQFPDLHSELNLSSLELGDSALYFCASSEAGGSTDTQYFGPGTRLTVL.

CDR3 in DNA: TGTGCCAGCAGCAGACAGGGCCCCACCTACGAGCAGTACTTC. It specifies CASSRQGPTYEQYF. The J gene is TRBJ2-7, the V gene TRBV5-4; 7 positions agree with TRBD1. The trim removed 4 bases at V and 2 bases at J, leaving 6 bases unmatched. There are 14 residues in the CDR3. Germline CDR1 SGHNT, CDR2 YYREEE (reference sequence). Full variable domain (missing parts from reference TRBV5-4 and TRBJ2-7): ETGVTQSPTHLIKTRGQQVTLRCSSQSGHNTVSWYQQALGQGPQFIFQYYREEENGRGNFPPRFSGLQFPNYSSELNVNALELDDSALYLCASSRQGPTYEQYFGPGTRLTVT.

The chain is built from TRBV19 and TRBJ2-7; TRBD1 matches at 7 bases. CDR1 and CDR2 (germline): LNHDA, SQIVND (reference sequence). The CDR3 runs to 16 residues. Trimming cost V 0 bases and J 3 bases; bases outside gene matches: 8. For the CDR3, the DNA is TGTGCCAGTAGTATAGATCGGAGGACAGGCGGCTACGAGCAGTACTTC. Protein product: CASSIDRRTGGYEQYF. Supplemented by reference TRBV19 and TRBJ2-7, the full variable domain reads DGGITQSPKYLFRKEGQNVTLSCEQNLNHDAMYWYRQDPGQGLRLIYYSQIVNDFQKGDIAEGYSVSREKKESFPLTVTSAQKNPTAFYLCASSIDRRTGGYEQYFGPGTRLTVT.

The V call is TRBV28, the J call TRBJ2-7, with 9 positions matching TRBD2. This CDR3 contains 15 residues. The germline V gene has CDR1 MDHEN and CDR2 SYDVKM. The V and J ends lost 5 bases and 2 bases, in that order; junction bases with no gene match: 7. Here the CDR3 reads CASSHSGSLTYEQYF. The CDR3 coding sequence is TGTGCCAGCAGTCATAGCGGGAGCCTAACCTACGAGCAGTACTTC.

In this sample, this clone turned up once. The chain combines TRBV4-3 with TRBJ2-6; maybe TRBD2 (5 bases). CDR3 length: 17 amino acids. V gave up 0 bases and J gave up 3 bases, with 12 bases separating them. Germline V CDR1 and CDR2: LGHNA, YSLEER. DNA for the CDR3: TGCGCCAGCAGCCAAGATCTTGGAGGTAGTGGGGCCAACGTCCTGACTTTC. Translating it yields CASSQDLGGSGANVLTF.

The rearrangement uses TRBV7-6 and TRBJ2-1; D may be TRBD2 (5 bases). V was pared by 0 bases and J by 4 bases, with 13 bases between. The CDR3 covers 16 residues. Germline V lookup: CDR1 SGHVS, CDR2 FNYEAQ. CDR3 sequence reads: CASSLAVTGKYNEQFF. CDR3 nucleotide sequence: TGTGCCAGCAGCTTAGCTGTAACGGGGAAATACAATGAGCAGTTCTTC.

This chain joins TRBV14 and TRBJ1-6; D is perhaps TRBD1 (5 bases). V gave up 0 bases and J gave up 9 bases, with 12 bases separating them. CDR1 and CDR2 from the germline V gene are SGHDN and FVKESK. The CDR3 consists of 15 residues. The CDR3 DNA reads TGTGCCAGCAGCCAAGAGGCAGGGTTGGTTTCACCCCTCCACTTT. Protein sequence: CASSQEAGLVSPLHF.

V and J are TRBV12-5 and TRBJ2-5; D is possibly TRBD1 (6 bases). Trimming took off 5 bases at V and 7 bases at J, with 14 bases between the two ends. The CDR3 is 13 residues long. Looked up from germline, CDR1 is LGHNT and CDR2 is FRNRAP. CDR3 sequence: CASGASGAGTQYF. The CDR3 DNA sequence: TGTGCTAGTGGTGCCTCAGGGGCAGGGACCCAGTACTTC.

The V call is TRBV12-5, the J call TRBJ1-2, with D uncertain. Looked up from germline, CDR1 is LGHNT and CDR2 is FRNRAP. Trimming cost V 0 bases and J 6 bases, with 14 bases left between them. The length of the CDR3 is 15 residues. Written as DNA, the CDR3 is TGTGCTAGTGGTTTGGTACCCGCTGGAGAGCATGGCTACACCTTC. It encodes CASGLVPAGEHGYTF.

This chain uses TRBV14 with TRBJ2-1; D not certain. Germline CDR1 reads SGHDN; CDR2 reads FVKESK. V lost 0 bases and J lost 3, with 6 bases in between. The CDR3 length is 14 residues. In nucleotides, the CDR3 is TGTGCCAGCAGCCAAGATCTAATCTACAATGAGCAGTTCTTC. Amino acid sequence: CASSQDLIYNEQFF. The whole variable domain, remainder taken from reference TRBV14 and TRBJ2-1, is EAGVTQFPSHSVIEKGQTVTLRCDPISGHDNLYWYRRVMGKEIKFLLHFVKESKQDESGMPNNRFLAERTGGTYSTLKVQPAELEDSGVYFCASSQDLIYNEQFFGPGTRLTVL.

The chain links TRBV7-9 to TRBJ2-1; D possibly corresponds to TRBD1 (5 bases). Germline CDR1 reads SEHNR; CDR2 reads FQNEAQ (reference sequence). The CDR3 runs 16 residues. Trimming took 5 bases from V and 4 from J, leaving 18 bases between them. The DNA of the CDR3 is TGTGCCAGCAGCCTTAGTTTGGGGCAGACATACAATGAGCAGTTCTTC. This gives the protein CASSLSLGQTYNEQFF.

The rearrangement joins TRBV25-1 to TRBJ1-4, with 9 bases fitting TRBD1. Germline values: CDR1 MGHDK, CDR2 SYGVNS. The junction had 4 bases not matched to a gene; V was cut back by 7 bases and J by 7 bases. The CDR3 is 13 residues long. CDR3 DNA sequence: TGTGCCAGCACCGGGACAGGGACTGAAAAACTGTTTTTT. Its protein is CASTGTGTEKLFF.

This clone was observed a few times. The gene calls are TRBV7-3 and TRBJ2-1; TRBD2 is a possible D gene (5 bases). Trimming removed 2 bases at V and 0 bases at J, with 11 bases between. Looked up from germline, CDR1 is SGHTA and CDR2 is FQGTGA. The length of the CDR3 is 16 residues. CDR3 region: CASSLAGTDSYNEQFF. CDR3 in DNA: TGTGCCAGCAGCTTAGCGGGTACTGACTCCTACAATGAGCAGTTCTTC.

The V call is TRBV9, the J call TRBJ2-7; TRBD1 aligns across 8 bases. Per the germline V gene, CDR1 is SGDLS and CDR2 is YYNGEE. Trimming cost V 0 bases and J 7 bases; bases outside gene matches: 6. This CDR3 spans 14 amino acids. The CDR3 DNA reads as TGTGCCAGCAGCGTAGGCACAGGGGGTGGGGAGCAGTACTTC. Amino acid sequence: CASSVGTGGGEQYF.

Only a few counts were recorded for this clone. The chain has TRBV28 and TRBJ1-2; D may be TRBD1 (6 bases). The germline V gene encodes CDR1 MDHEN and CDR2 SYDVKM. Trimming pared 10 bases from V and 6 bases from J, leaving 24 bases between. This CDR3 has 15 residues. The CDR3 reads CATLQNNRENDGYTF. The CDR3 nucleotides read TGTGCCACGCTACAAAATAACAGGGAAAACGATGGCTACACCTTC.

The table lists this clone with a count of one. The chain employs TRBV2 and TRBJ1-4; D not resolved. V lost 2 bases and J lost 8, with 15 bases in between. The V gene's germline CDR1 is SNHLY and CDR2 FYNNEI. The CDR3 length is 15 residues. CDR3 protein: CASSENRGGWEKLFF. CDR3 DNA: TGTGCCAGCAGTGAAAACCGGGGAGGCTGGGAAAAACTGTTTTTT.

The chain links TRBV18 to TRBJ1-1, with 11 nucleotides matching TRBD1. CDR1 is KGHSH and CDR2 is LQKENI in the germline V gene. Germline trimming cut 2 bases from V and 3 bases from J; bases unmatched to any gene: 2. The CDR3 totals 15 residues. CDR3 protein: CASSPGTGGDTEAFF. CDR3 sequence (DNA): TGTGCCAGCTCACCAGGGACAGGGGGAGACACTGAAGCTTTCTTT.

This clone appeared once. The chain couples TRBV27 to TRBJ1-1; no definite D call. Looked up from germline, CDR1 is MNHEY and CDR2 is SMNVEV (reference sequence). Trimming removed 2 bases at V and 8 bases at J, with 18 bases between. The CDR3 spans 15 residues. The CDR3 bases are TGTGCCAGCAGTTTAAATCTTCTCGCCGCGGGGGAAGCTTTCTTT. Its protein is CASSLNLLAAGEAFF.

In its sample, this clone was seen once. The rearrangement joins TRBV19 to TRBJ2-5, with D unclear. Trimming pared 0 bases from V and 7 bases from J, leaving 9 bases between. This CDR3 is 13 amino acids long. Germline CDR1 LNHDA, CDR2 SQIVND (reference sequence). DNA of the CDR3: TGTGCCAGTAGTATAGATGGAACGGGGACCCAGTACTTC. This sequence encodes CASSIDGTGTQYF.

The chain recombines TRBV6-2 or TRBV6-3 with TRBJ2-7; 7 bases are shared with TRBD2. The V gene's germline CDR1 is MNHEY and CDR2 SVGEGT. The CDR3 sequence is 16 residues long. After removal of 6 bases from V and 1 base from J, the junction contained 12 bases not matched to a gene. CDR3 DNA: TGTGCCAGCAGCTTCCGCCTTTCGGGAGGTTCCTACGAGCAGTACTTC. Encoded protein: CASSFRLSGGSYEQYF.

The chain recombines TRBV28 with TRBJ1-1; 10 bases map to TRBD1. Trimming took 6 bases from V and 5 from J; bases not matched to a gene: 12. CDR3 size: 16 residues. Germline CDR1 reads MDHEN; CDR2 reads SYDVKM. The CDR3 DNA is TGTGCCAGCAGAGCTCTCCGGGACAGGGGAGAAACTGAAGCTTTCTTT. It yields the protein CASRALRDRGETEAFF.

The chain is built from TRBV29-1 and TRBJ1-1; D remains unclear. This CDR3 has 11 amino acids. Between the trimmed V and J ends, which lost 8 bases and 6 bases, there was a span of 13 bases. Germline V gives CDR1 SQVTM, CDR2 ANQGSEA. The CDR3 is CSHVMGAEAFF. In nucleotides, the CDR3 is TGCAGCCACGTCATGGGCGCTGAAGCTTTCTTT.

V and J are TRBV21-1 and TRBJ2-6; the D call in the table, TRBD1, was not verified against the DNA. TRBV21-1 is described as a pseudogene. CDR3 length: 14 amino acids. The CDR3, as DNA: TGTGCCAGCAGCACAACAGATCAACCCAACGTCCTGACTTTC. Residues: CASSTTDQPNVLTF.